This paragraph reports one T cell receptor beta chain. Its matching antigen is unknown. The data originate from a study of cytomegalovirus exposure and HLA in healthy donors. Study-wide findings and caveats: As confirmed in vitro, three CMV-associated chains were specific for CMV antigens. A list of approximately 160 TCR beta chains associated with cytomegalovirus was given. The study found most TCR sequences rare, yet found some public TCRs in many donors.

Repertoires were generated with immunoSEQ multiplex PCR, while TCRdb's copy carries only in-frame clones and drops some. The sample has 110,000 to 150,000 clones, approximately 90% seen once. The CDR3 totals 17 residues. V dropped 5 bases and J dropped 4; count of bases not matched to a gene: 15. The germline V gene has CDR1 PRHDT and CDR2 FYEKMQ (reference sequence). Input material: PBMCs. The rearrangement joins TRBV13 to TRBJ1-2; 8 bases are a match to TRBD1. The TCR originated in a man between 18 and 35 years old in good health and CMV-seronegative. CDR3 DNA: TGTGCCAGCAGCCCAAGGACAGGGTCCGGGAGCACCTATGGCTACACCTTC. Translated, it gives CASSPRTGSGSTYGYTF.